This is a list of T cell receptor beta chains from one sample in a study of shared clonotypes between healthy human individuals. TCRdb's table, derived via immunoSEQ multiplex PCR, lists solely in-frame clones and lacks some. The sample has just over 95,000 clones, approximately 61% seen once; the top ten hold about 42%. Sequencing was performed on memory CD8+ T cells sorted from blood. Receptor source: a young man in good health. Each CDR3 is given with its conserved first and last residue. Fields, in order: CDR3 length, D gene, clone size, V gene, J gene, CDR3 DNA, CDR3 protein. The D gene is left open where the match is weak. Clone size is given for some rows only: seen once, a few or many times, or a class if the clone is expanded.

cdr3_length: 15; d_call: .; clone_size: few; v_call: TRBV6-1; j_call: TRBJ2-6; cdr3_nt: TGTGCCAGCAGTGGGGGGATCTCTGGGGCCAACGTCCTGACTTTC; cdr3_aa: CASSGGISGANVLTF
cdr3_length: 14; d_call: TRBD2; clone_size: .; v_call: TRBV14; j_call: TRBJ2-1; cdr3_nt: TGTGCCAGCAGCCGGGATTTCGGGGGGGGTGAGCAGTTCTTC; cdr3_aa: CASSRDFGGGEQFF
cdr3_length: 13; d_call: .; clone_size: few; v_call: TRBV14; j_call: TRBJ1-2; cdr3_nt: TGTGCCAGCAGCCAAATAACGGCCTATGGCTACACCTTC; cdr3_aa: CASSQITAYGYTF
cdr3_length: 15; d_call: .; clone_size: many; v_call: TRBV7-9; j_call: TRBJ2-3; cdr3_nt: TGTGCCAGCAGCTTAGTCCAGACCGGCACAGATACGCAGTATTTT; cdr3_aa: CASSLVQTGTDTQYF
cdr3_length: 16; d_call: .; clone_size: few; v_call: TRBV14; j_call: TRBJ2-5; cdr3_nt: TGTGCCAGCAGCCAAGGACGTCGGGTTCGCCAAGAGACCCAGTACTTC; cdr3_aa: CASSQGRRVRQETQYF
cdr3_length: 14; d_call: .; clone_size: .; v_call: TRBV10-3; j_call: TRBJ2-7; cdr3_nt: TGTGCCATCAGTGAGTCGAGGTCCGGGAACGAGCAGTACTTC; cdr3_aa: CAISESRSGNEQYF
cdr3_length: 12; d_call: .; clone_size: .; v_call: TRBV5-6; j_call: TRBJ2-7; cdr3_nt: TGTGCCAGCAGCCTGGACCTCTACGAGCAGTACTTC; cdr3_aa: CASSLDLYEQYF
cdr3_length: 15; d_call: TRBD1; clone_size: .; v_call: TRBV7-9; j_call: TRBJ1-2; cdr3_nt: TGTGCCAGCAGCAAGCCGGACAGGGGTATTCATGGCTACACCTTC; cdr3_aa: CASSKPDRGIHGYTF
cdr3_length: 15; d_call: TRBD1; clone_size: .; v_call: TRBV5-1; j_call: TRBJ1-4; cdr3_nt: TGCGCCAGCAGCCGACGGACAGGGAGGAATGAAAAACTGTTTTTT; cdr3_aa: CASSRRTGRNEKLFF
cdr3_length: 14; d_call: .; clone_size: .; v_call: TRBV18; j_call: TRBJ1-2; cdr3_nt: TGTGCCAGCAGCCGGGACACCACTAACTATGGCTACACCTTC; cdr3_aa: CASSRDTTNYGYTF
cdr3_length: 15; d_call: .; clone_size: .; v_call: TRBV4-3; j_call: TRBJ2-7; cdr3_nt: TGCGCCAGCAGCCAAGATCGCAGGGGTTCCTACGAGCAGTACTTC; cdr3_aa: CASSQDRRGSYEQYF
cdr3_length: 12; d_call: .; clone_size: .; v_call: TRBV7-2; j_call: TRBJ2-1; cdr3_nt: TGTGCCAGCAGCTTAGGGGGGGACAGGCAGTTCTTC; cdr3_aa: CASSLGGDRQFF
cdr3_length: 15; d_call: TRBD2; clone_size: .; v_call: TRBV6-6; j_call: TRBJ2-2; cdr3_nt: TGTGCCAGCAGTTACGCGGGAGATGGGGCCGGGGAGCTGTTTTTT; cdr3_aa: CASSYAGDGAGELFF
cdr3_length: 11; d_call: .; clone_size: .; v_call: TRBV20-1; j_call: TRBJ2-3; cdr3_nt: TGCAGGCCCTCGGACACAGATACGCAGTATTTT; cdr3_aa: CRPSDTDTQYF
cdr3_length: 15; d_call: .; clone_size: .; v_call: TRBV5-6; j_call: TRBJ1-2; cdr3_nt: TGTGCCAGCAGCTTAAATGGGGGCGTCGACTATGGCTACACCTTC; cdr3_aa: CASSLNGGVDYGYTF
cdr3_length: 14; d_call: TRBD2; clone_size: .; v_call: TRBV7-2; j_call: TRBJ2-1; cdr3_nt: TGTGCCAGCAGGACGGGACTAGCTGACAATGAGCAGTTCTTC; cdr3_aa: CASRTGLADNEQFF
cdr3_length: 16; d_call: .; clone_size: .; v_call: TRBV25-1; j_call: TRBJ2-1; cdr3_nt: TGTGCCAGCAGTGACCCGGACACGGGGTTCTACAATGAGCAGTTCTTC; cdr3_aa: CASSDPDTGFYNEQFF
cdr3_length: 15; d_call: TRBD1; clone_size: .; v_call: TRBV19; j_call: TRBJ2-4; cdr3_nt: TGTGCCAGCCGGACAGGGAGTGGAGCCAAAAACATTCAGTACTTC; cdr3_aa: CASRTGSGAKNIQYF
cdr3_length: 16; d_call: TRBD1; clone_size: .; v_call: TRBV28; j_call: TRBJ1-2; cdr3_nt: TGTGCCAGCAGTGTCCAAGACGCCGACAGGGTTGATGGCTACACCTTC; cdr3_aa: CASSVQDADRVDGYTF
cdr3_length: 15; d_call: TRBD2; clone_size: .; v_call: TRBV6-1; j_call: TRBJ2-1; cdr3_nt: TGTGCCAGCAGTGATTCAGCGGGAGGGGTTAATGAGCAGTTCTTC; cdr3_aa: CASSDSAGGVNEQFF
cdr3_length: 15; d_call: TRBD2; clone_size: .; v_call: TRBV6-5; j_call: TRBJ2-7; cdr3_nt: TGTGCCAGCAGAGACGGTAGCGGGAGGTATCACGAGCAGTACTTC; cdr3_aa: CASRDGSGRYHEQYF
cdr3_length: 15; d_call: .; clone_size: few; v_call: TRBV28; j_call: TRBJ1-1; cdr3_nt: TGTGCCAGCAGTTTTCAATCGGCAGGCCGCACTGAAGCTTTCTTT; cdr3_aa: CASSFQSAGRTEAFF
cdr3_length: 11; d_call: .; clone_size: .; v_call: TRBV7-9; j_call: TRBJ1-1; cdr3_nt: TGTGCCAGCACCAAGGACTGGGAAGCTTTCTTT; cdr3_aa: CASTKDWEAFF
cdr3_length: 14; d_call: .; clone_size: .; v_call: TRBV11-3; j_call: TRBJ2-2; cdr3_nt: TGTGCCAGCAGCTTAGCGGGAATTGGCGGGGAGCTGTTTTTT; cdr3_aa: CASSLAGIGGELFF
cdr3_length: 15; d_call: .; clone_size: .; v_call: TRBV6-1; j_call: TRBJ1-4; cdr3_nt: TGTGCCAGCAGTCCCAAAGGCGGATTCTATGAAAAACTGTTTTTT; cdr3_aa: CASSPKGGFYEKLFF
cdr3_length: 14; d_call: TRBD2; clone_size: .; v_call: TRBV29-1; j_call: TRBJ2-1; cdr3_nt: TGCAGCGTTGAAGGCGGGAGGACCTACAATGAGCAGTTCTTC; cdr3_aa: CSVEGGRTYNEQFF
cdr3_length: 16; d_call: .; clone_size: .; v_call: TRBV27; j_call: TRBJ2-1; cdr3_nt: TGTGCCAGCAGTTCCTCGAGATTTAGCCCCTACAATGAGCAGTTCTTC; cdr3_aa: CASSSSRFSPYNEQFF
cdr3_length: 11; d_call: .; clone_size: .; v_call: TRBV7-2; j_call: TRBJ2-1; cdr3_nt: TGTGCCAGCAGCTTAGTCCCGTTTACGATCTTC; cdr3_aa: CASSLVPFTIF
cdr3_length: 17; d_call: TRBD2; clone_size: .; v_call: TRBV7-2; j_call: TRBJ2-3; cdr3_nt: TGTGCCAGCAGCTGGGGACTAGCGGGAGGAGCAGGAGATACGCAGTATTTT; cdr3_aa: CASSWGLAGGAGDTQYF
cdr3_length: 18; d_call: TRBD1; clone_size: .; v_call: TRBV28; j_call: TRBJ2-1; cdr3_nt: TGTGCCAGCAGTTCCCAACCCTCGGGACAGGGATTGAACAATGAGCAGTTCTTC; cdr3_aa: CASSSQPSGQGLNNEQFF
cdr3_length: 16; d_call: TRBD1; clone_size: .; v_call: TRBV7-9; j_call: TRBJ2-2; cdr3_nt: TGTGCCAGCAGCCCCCCGGGACAGGGTTTTACCGGGGAGCTGTTTTTT; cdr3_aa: CASSPPGQGFTGELFF
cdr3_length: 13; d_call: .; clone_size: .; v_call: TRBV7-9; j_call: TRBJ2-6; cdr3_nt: TGTGCCGCATCGAACTCTGGGGCCAACGTCCTGACTTTC; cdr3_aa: CAASNSGANVLTF
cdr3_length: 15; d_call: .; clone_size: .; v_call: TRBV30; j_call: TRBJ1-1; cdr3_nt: TGTGCCTGGAGTCGGTGGGGGGGCGCCGACACTGAAGCTTTCTTT; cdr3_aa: CAWSRWGGADTEAFF
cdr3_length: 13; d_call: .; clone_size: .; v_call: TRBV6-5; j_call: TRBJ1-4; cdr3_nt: TGTGCCAGCAGAGACGCAACTAATGAAAAACTGTTTTTT; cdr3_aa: CASRDATNEKLFF
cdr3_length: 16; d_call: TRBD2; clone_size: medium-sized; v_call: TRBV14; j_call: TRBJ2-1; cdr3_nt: TGTGCCAGCAGCGACCGGTTAGCGGGGGACTACAATGAGCAGTTCTTC; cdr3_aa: CASSDRLAGDYNEQFF
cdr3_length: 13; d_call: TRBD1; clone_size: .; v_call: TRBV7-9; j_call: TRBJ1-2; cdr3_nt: TGTGCCAGCAGCTTAACGACAGGGCATGGCTACACCTTC; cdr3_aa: CASSLTTGHGYTF
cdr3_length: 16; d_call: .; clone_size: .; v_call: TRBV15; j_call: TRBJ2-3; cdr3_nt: TGTGCCACCAGTCAGATTCCTAGCGATCTGGCAGATACGCAGTATTTT; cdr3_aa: CATSQIPSDLADTQYF
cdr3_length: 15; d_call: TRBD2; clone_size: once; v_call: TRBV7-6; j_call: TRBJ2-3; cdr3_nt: TGTGCCAGCAGCCAACTAGCGGGAGGCACAGATACGCAGTATTTT; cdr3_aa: CASSQLAGGTDTQYF
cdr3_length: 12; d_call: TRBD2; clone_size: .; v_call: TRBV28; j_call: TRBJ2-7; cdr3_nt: TGTGCCAGCACCGGGAGGGTCTACGAGCAGTACTTC; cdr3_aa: CASTGRVYEQYF
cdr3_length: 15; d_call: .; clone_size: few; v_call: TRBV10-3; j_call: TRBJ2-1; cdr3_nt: TGTGCCATCAGTGATTCCGGCGGGGCCTACAATGAGCAGTTCTTC; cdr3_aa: CAISDSGGAYNEQFF